This T cell receptor beta chain was documented in a study of T cells in Graves' hyperthyroidism and ophthalmopathy. Overall study findings and caveats: Peripheral blood also featured most of the thyroid clonotypes expanded above 0.001.

A note on this clonotype: The antigen remains unidentified. This may stem from a read error, because a much larger clone lies one nucleotide away. The CDR3 carries no conserved terminal phenylalanine or tryptophan, so it likely arises from a read error.

RNA transcripts were the template for amplifying TCR beta CDR3 regions. Primed by the HTBI set, a first-round RT-PCR was run on the TCR CDR3. TCRdb re-analysed the multiplex PCR reads in MiXCR, keeping a single row per CDR3 protein. This sample has hundreds of thousands of distinct CDR3 sequences; about a third occur once, and the top ten carry less than 35%. A lack of ophthalmopathy progression within 18 months defined stable Graves' hyperthyroidism. Newly diagnosed patients aged 18 to 65 had hyperthyroidism of under 2 months' duration. The CDR3 spans 15 residues. Trimming took 3 bases from V and 5 from J, leaving 16 bases between them. From germline, CDR1 is SEHNR and CDR2 FQNEAQ (reference sequence).

This receptor was obtained from a woman between 40 and 50 years old with Graves' hyperthyroidism. The sample was blood. The chain is built from TRBV7-9 and TRBJ1-1, with D tentatively TRBD1 (6 bases). The CDR3 loop reads CASSFGRLGATEAFL. The CDR3 DNA reads as TGTGCCAGCAGCTTCGGTCGGTTGGGGGCAACTGAAGCTTTCCTT.